This is a list of T cell receptor beta chains from one sample in a study of CD8 T cells in Susac syndrome. TCRdb used MiXCR to reprocess the immunoSEQ multiplex PCR reads, holding one entry per CDR3 protein. The sample has about 300,000 distinct CDR3 sequences; about 91% are singletons. Material for sequencing was CD8+ T cells from PBMCs. These receptors all come from a human donor with multiple sclerosis. CDR3s include the opening cysteine and the closing phenylalanine or tryptophan. Each record gives: V gene, J gene, clone size, D gene, CDR3 DNA, CDR3 protein. The D gene is left open where the match is weak. Clone size is given for some rows only: seen once, a few or many times, or a class if the clone is expanded.

v_call: TRBV5-1
j_call: TRBJ1-1
clone_size: .
d_call: .
cdr3_nt: TGCGCCAGCAGCTTGAGCGGGGGGGTAAGTGAAGCTTTCTTT
cdr3_aa: CASSLSGGVSEAFF

v_call: TRBV15
j_call: TRBJ1-2
clone_size: once
d_call: .
cdr3_nt: TGTGCCACCAGCAGGGGCCTGAGGACTGGCTACACCTTC
cdr3_aa: CATSRGLRTGYTF

v_call: TRBV9
j_call: TRBJ2-4
clone_size: few
d_call: TRBD2
cdr3_nt: TGTGCCAGCAGCGGAGGGACTAGCGGGGTGTACGGCATTCAGTACTTC
cdr3_aa: CASSGGTSGVYGIQYF

v_call: TRBV10-3
j_call: TRBJ2-1
clone_size: once
d_call: TRBD2
cdr3_nt: TGTGCCATCAGTACCGGGACTAGCGGGAGATGGGCCTACAATGAGCAGTTCTTC
cdr3_aa: CAISTGTSGRWAYNEQFF

v_call: TRBV6-5
j_call: TRBJ1-1
clone_size: .
d_call: .
cdr3_nt: TGTGCCAGCAGGTCGGTGAACACTGAAGCTTTCTTT
cdr3_aa: CASRSVNTEAFF

v_call: TRBV4-3
j_call: TRBJ1-4
clone_size: .
d_call: TRBD1
cdr3_nt: TGCGCCAGCAGCCAAGGGGGGCCGACAGGGGAAAGGGTCACTAATGAAAAACTGTTTTTT
cdr3_aa: CASSQGGPTGERVTNEKLFF

v_call: TRBV27
j_call: TRBJ1-5
clone_size: .
d_call: .
cdr3_nt: TGTGCCAGCAGGAAACGGGAGAGTGATAGCAATCAGCCCCAGCATTTT
cdr3_aa: CASRKRESDSNQPQHF

v_call: TRBV27
j_call: TRBJ1-5
clone_size: .
d_call: .
cdr3_nt: TGTGCCAGCAGTAGGGGACGGGATCAGCCCCAGCATTTT
cdr3_aa: CASSRGRDQPQHF

v_call: TRBV19
j_call: TRBJ1-1
clone_size: .
d_call: .
cdr3_nt: TGTGCCAGTGTCGTCGGGCCCACTGAAGCTTTCTTT
cdr3_aa: CASVVGPTEAFF

v_call: TRBV20-1
j_call: TRBJ1-5
clone_size: .
d_call: TRBD1
cdr3_nt: TGCAGTGCCATCCACCCGGGACAGCTGAATCAGCCCCAGCATTTT
cdr3_aa: CSAIHPGQLNQPQHF

v_call: TRBV6-5
j_call: TRBJ2-7
clone_size: .
d_call: .
cdr3_nt: TGTGCCAGCAGTCACGGGGCCTCCTACGAGCAGTACTTC
cdr3_aa: CASSHGASYEQYF